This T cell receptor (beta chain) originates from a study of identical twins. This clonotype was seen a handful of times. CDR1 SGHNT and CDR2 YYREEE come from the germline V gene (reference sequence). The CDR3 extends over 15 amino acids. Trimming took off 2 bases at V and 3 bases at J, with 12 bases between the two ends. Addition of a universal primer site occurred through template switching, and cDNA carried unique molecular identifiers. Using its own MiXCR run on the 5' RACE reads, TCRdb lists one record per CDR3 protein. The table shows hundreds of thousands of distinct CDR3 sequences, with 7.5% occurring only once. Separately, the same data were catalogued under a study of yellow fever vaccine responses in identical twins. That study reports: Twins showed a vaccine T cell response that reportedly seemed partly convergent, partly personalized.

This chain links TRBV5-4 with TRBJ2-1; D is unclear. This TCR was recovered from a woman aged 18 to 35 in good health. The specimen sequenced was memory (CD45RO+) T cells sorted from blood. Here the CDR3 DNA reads TGTGCCAGCAGCTTAAGACGGACCTTCTACAATGAGCAGTTCTTC. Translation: CASSLRRTFYNEQFF.